The 4 T cell receptor beta chains reported below all come from one sample, sequenced in a study of cytomegalovirus exposure and HLA in healthy donors. PCR employed 60 Vbeta and 13 Jbeta primers. Assay: immunoSEQ multiplex PCR; the TCRdb copy retains only in-frame clones and omits some. The data hold around 180,000 clones, with around 85% observed a single time. Sample: PBMCs. The receptors derive from a man aged 18 to 30 in good health and CMV-seronegative.

The J gene is TRBJ2-3, the V gene TRBV18, with D tentatively TRBD1 (6 bases). The CDR3 covers 14 residues. V dropped 3 bases and J dropped 0 bases, with 7 bases sitting between them. Germline CDR1 is KGHSH and CDR2 is LQKENI. CDR3 region: CASSPDRSTDTQYF. DNA for the CDR3: TGTGCCAGCTCACCGGACAGAAGCACAGATACGCAGTATTTT.

The CDR3 is CASSPGLAGGPGKETQYF. The CDR3, as DNA: TGTGCCAGCAGCCCAGGACTAGCGGGAGGGCCAGGGAAAGAGACCCAGTACTTC. The gene calls are TRBV11-2 and TRBJ2-5, with TRBD2 identical over 15 bases. Trimming took 5 bases from V and 3 from J; bases not matched to a gene: 10. The V gene's germline CDR1 is SGHAT and CDR2 FQNNGV. CDR3 length: 18 amino acids. The whole variable domain, remainder taken from reference TRBV11-2 and TRBJ2-5, is EAGVAQSPRYKIIEKRQSVAFWCNPISGHATLYWYQQILGQGPKLLIQFQNNGVVDDSQLPKDRFSAERLKGVDSTLKIQPAKLEDSAVYLCASSPGLAGGPGKETQYFGPGTRLLVL.

This chain joins TRBV30 and TRBJ1-4; 8 bases are a match to TRBD1. Trimming removed 4 bases from V and 7 bases from J; junction bases left unmatched: 11. The germline V gene encodes CDR1 GTSNPN and CDR2 SVGIG (reference sequence). There are 15 residues in the CDR3. CDR3 sequence (DNA): TGTGCCTGGATGTTTAAGCAGGGGGCGGTTGAAAAACTGTTTTTT. This translates into CAWMFKQGAVEKLFF.

The chain uses TRBV5-4 and TRBJ2-5; no clear D gene. Between the trimmed V and J ends, which lost 4 bases and 2 bases, there was a span of 12 bases. From germline, CDR1 is SGHNT and CDR2 YYREEE (reference sequence). The CDR3 length is 14 residues. The CDR3 protein is CASSPRRQQETQYF. For the CDR3, the DNA is TGTGCCAGCAGCCCTAGGCGCCAGCAAGAGACCCAGTACTTC. Supplemented by reference TRBV5-4 and TRBJ2-5, the full variable domain reads ETGVTQSPTHLIKTRGQQVTLRCSSQSGHNTVSWYQQALGQGPQFIFQYYREEENGRGNFPPRFSGLQFPNYSSELNVNALELDDSALYLCASSPRRQQETQYFGPGTRLLVL.